The clone carrying this TCR beta chain has more than one count but fewer than ten. The antigen is undetermined. Each CDR3 protein gets one entry after TCRdb re-called the reads with MiXCR. The data show 740,000 or so distinct CDR3 sequences, less than 40% seen once. These data originate in a study of T cell repertoires in cytomegalovirus infection. Across the whole study: Indications of both CMV infection and matching HLA type were provided by public TCR beta signatures. Points from the study as a whole: Public TCR beta family frequency separated CMV-and-HLA carriers, including in an independent cohort. CMV-specific TCR beta clonotypes restricted by HLA-C dominated the ex vivo response.

CDR3 length equals 14 residues. The ends lost 7 bases at V and 10 bases at J; junction bases unmatched: 12. From germline, CDR1 is SEHNR and CDR2 FQNEAQ (reference sequence). The TCR comes from a human donor in good health (CMV status not recorded). Some clones in this sample may be carry-over from other donors' samples. What was sequenced was PBMCs. V is TRBV7-9 and J is TRBJ1-4, with 7 bases aligning to TRBD1. CDR3 bases: TGTGCCAGCACCTGGGACAGCGAAAAAGGAAAACTGTTTTTT. This gives the protein CASTWDSEKGKLFF.